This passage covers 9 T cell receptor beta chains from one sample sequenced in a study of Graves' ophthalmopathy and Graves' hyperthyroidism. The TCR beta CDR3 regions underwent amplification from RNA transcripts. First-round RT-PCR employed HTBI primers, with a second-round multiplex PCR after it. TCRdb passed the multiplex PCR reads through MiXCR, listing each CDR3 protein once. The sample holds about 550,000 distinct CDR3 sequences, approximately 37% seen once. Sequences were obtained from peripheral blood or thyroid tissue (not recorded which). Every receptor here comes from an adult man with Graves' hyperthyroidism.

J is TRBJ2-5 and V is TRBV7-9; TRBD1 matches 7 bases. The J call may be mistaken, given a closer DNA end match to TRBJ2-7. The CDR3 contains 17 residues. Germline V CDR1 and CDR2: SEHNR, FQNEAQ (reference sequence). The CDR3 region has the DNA TGTGCCAGCAGCTTAGAATCTACTACCGGGACAGCCTACGAGCAGTACTTC. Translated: CASSLESTTGTAYEQYF.

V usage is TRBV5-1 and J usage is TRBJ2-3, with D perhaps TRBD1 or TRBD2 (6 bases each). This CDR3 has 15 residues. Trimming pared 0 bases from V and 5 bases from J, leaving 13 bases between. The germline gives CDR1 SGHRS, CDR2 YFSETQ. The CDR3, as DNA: TGCGCCAGCAGCTTGGAAGGGGGGTGGGGAGATACGCAGTATTTT. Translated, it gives CASSLEGGWGDTQYF. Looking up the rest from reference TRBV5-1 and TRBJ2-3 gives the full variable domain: KAGVTQTPRYLIKTRGQQVTLSCSPISGHRSVSWYQQTPGQGLQFLFEYFSETQRNKGNFPGRFSGRQFSNSRSEMNVSTLELGDSALYLCASSLEGGWGDTQYFGPGTRLTVL.

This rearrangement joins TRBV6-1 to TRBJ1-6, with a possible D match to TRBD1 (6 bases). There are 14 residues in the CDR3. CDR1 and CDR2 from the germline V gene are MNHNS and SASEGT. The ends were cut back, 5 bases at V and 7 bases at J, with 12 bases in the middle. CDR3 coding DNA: TGTGCCAGCAGTTCCAGGGGAGTGAATTCACCCCTCCACTTT. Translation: CASSSRGVNSPLHF.

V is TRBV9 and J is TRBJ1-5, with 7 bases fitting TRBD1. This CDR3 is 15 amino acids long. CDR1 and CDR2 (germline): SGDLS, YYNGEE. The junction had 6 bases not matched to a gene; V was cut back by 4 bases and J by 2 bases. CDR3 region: CASSRQGVGNQPQHF. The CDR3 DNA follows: TGTGCCAGCAGCAGACAGGGTGTCGGCAATCAGCCCCAGCATTTT.

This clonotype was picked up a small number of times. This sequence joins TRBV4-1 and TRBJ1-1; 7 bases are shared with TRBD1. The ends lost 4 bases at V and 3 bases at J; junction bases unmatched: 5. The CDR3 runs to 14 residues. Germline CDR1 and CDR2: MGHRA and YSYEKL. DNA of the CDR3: TGCGCCAGCAGCCGCGTCCAGGGGGACACTGAAGCTTTCTTT. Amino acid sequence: CASSRVQGDTEAFF.

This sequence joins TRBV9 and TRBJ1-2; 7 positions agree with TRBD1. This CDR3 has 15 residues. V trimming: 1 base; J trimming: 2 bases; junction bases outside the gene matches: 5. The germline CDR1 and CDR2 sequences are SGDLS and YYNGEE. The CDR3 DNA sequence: TGTGCCAGCAGCGTACAGACAGGGATCAACTATGGCTACACCTTC. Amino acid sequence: CASSVQTGINYGYTF.

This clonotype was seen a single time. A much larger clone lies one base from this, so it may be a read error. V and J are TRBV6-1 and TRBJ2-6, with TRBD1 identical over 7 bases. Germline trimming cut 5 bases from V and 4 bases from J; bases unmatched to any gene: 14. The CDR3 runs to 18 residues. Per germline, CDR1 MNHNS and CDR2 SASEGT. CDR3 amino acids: CASSSPATGTRGANVLTF. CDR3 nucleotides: TGTGCCAGCAGTTCCCCCGCGACAGGGACGCGAGGGGCCAACGTCCTGACTTTC.

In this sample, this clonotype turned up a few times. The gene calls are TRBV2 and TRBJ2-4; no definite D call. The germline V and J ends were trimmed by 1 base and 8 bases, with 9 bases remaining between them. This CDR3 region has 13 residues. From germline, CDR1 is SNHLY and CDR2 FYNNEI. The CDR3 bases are TGTGCCAGCAGTGAAGAGAGTTGGGACATTCAGTACTTC. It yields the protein CASSEESWDIQYF.

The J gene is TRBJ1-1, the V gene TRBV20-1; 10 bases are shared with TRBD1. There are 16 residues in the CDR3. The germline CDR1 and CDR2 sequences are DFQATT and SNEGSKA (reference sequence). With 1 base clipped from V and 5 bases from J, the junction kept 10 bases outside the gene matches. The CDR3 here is CSARGRTGGIKTEAFF. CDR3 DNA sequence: TGCAGTGCTAGAGGACGGACAGGGGGGATAAAAACTGAAGCTTTCTTT.